This T cell receptor (beta chain) came from a study of human T cells and chemical hapten exposure. Study information: Cases of alopecia areata, totalis or universalis occurred in a predominantly female patient group.

A single record per CDR3 protein comes from TCRdb applying MiXCR to the RACE reads. Of fewer than 150,000 distinct CDR3 sequences listed, approximately 15% are singletons. Study-wide findings and caveats: Clustering by CDR3 similarity yielded significantly more large clusters from expanded TCRs than controls.

Time point: pre-sensitization, week 0. This sample's treatment: therapeutic diphenylcyclopropenone sensitization with weekly scalp DPC. This clonotype has at least ten counts. As yet, its antigen is unknown. The sequence derives from a woman under 30 with alopecia areata. Some clones in this sample may be carry-over from other donors' samples. The sample in question was whole blood, obtained in connection with sensitization to the hapten diphenylcyclopropenone (DPC).

The CDR3 loop reads CASSVVGSPEAFF. The CDR3 region has the DNA TGTGCCAGCAGCGTAGTGGGATCCCCTGAAGCTTTCTTT. The chain uses TRBV9 and TRBJ1-1, with D hard to call. V dropped 0 bases and J dropped 6 bases, with 9 bases sitting between them. Germline assignment: CDR1 SGDLS and CDR2 YYNGEE. The length of the CDR3 is 13 residues.